The entry that follows covers one T cell receptor beta chain sequence. Antigen: not known. These data belong to a study of Ad26.COV2.S vaccination and SARS-CoV-2 variants. Clones were read by immunoSEQ multiplex PCR, and TCRdb kept only the in-frame ones, dropping some. The sample holds hundreds of thousands of clones, 88% seen once. Treatment in this sample: 15 to 20 received Ad26.COV2.S at low or high dose, single or two shots; roughly five received placebo; per-sample allocation not given. Collection of the samples took place on day 63 after the first injection of vaccine or placebo. In the vaccine, an Ad26 vector expressed the SARS-CoV-2 spike of the Wuhan strain. Deletions cut 2 bases from V and 2 bases from J, with 6 bases between. There are 13 residues in the CDR3. Germline CDR1 and CDR2: SGHRS and YFSETQ. Study-wide findings and caveats: Breadth of non-spike TCRs did not differ between vaccinees and placebo recipients. Analytic work on TCR breadth and depth might have understated the full extent of total T cell responses.

The J gene is TRBJ2-3, the V gene TRBV5-1; D gene unclear. The material was peripheral blood, obtained in a trial of Ad26.COV2.S vaccine versus placebo. The TCR comes from a person between 18 and 65 years old who received the Ad26.COV2.S COVID-19 vaccine or a placebo. CDR3: CASSFNPTDTQYF. In DNA form, the CDR3 reads TGCGCCAGCAGCTTCAATCCCACAGATACGCAGTATTTT.